Below are 32 T cell receptor beta chains sequenced from a single sample in a study of control samples from healthy donors and cancer patients. Assay: immunoSEQ multiplex PCR; the TCRdb copy retains only in-frame clones and omits some. The sample includes around 130,000 clones, approximately 90% of them seen just once. Specimen: blood. These receptors all come from a man aged 18 to 35 in good health.

This clone was seen once. The V call is TRBV9, the J call TRBJ2-1; D remains unclear. This CDR3 region has 15 residues. Germline-derived CDR1 and CDR2 are SGDLS and YYNGEE. V shed 1 base and J shed 7 bases, with 15 bases lying between them. In DNA, the CDR3 is TGTGCCAGCAGCGTAACGCAAGGGTTGGTTAATGAGCAGTTCTTC. Translated, it gives CASSVTQGLVNEQFF.

Notes on this clone: This same CDR3 is encoded by further DNA sequences in the sample. The chain employs TRBV18 and TRBJ1-1, with D unclear. Trimming left V 3 bases short and J 1 base short, with 6 bases between. Germline V gene lookup returns CDR1 KGHSH and CDR2 LQKENI. This CDR3 spans 13 amino acids. The CDR3, as DNA: TGTGCCAGCTCACCTACGCGGAACACTGAAGCTTTCTTT. It specifies CASSPTRNTEAFF.

The chain combines TRBV3-1 (or the pseudogene TRBV3-2) with TRBJ2-7; D not certain. CDR3 length: 14 residues. V was trimmed by 1 base and J by 0 bases, leaving 7 bases between them. Germline V gene sequence: CDR1 LGHDT, CDR2 YNNKEL (reference sequence). The CDR3 here is CASSQVGRSYEQYF. Here the CDR3 DNA reads TGTGCCAGCAGCCAAGTGGGCCGCTCCTACGAGCAGTACTTC.

This chain links TRBV9 with TRBJ1-3; 8 bases fit TRBD1. With 2 bases clipped from V and 4 bases from J, the junction kept 14 bases outside the gene matches. Germline CDR1 is SGDLS and CDR2 is YYNGEE. The CDR3 is made up of 18 amino acids. CDR3 protein: CASSVGRGQEGSGNTIYF. The CDR3 DNA sequence: TGTGCCAGCAGCGTGGGCAGGGGGCAAGAAGGTTCCGGAAACACCATATATTTT.

The rearrangement joins TRBV6-1 to TRBJ1-1; 8 nucleotides agree with TRBD1. Germline CDR1 and CDR2: MNHNS and SASEGT. V dropped 0 bases and J dropped 2; count of bases not matched to a gene: 2. The CDR3 is made up of 15 amino acids. CDR3 in amino acids: CASSEADRGNTEAFF. CDR3 coding DNA: TGTGCCAGCAGTGAAGCCGACAGGGGTAACACTGAAGCTTTCTTT.

The chain recombines TRBV19 with TRBJ1-4; 8 nucleotides agree with TRBD1. The CDR3 contains 17 residues. CDR1 and CDR2 from the germline V gene are LNHDA and SQIVND (reference sequence). V was clipped by 5 bases and J by 7 bases; unmatched bases: 15. CDR3 DNA: TGTGCCAGTAGTCCCGAAGAAGGACAGGGCGGTGGTGAAAAACTGTTTTTT. Its protein product is CASSPEEGQGGGEKLFF. The full variable domain, completed using reference TRBV19 and TRBJ1-4, is DGGITQSPKYLFRKEGQNVTLSCEQNLNHDAMYWYRQDPGQGLRLIYYSQIVNDFQKGDIAEGYSVSREKKESFPLTVTSAQKNPTAFYLCASSPEEGQGGGEKLFFGSGTQLSVL.

V gene TRBV29-1 combines with J gene TRBJ2-5; 12 bases align to TRBD1. The CDR3 is 14 amino acids. From germline, CDR1 is SQVTM and CDR2 ANQGSEA. CDR3 nucleotides: TGCAGTTATTCGGGACAGGGGGCTAGAGAGACCCAGTACTTC. Translated, it gives CSYSGQGARETQYF.

The V gene is TRBV9, the J gene TRBJ2-1, with no clear D. CDR1 and CDR2 (germline): SGDLS, YYNGEE. Trimming cost V 5 bases and J 9 bases, with 15 bases left between them. The length of the CDR3 is 13 residues. The CDR3 region is CASSVGRISEQFF. Here the CDR3 DNA reads TGTGCCAGCAGTGTTGGCCGAATCAGTGAGCAGTTCTTC.

The V and J genes are TRBV7-2 and TRBJ1-4; D remains ambiguous. The length of the CDR3 is 15 residues. Germline V gives CDR1 SGHTA, CDR2 FQGNSA. Trimming pared 1 base from V and 3 bases from J, leaving 9 bases between. The CDR3 coding sequence is TGTGCCAGCAGCTTAGTGGCAGAACCTAATGAAAAACTGTTTTTT. Residues: CASSLVAEPNEKLFF.

The chain combines TRBV7-3 with TRBJ2-1; 8 nucleotides align to TRBD2. Trimming cost V 3 bases and J 9 bases; bases outside gene matches: 10. The germline V gene has CDR1 SGHTA and CDR2 FQGTGA. The CDR3 sequence is 15 residues long. The CDR3 sequence: CASSFAGTSISEQFF. Here the CDR3 DNA reads TGTGCCAGCAGCTTCGCCGGGACTAGTATAAGTGAGCAGTTCTTC.

The chain is built from TRBV7-3 and TRBJ2-5; 7 nucleotides match TRBD1. Per germline, CDR1 SGHTA and CDR2 FQGTGA. V lost 5 bases to trimming and J lost 5 bases; unmatched junction nucleotides: 5. CDR3 size: 13 residues. CDR3: CASSRGQSETQYF. The CDR3 region has the DNA TGTGCCAGCAGCAGGGGACAGTCCGAGACCCAGTACTTC. Filled out from reference TRBV7-3 and TRBJ2-5, the complete variable domain reads GAGVSQTPSNKVTEKGKYVELRCDPISGHTALYWYRQSLGQGPEFLIYFQGTGAADDSGLPNDRFFAVRPEGSVSTLKIQRTERGDSAVYLCASSRGQSETQYFGPGTRLLVL.

J is TRBJ2-3 and V is TRBV5-4; 9 bases fit TRBD1. CDR3 size: 17 residues. V lost 4 bases and J lost 7; bases outside the gene matches: 16. From germline, CDR1 is SGHNT and CDR2 YYREEE (reference sequence). CDR3: CASSNKYRDREKYTQYF. The CDR3 DNA reads as TGTGCCAGCAGCAATAAGTACCGGGACAGGGAGAAGTATACGCAGTATTTT. The whole variable domain, filled in from reference TRBV5-4 and TRBJ2-3, reads ETGVTQSPTHLIKTRGQQVTLRCSSQSGHNTVSWYQQALGQGPQFIFQYYREEENGRGNFPPRFSGLQFPNYSSELNVNALELDDSALYLCASSNKYRDREKYTQYFGPGTRLTVL.

The V and J genes are TRBV12-5 and TRBJ2-3, with D maybe TRBD1 (8 bases). The CDR3 covers 16 residues. CDR1 LGHNT and CDR2 FRNRAP come from the germline V gene. The V end was cut by 1 base, the J end by 4 bases, with 15 bases between. CDR3 bases: TGTGCTAGTGGTTTGGAAGGACAGGGAGGGGCAGATACGCAGTATTTT. It specifies CASGLEGQGGADTQYF. The full variable domain, its missing parts supplied by reference TRBV12-5 and TRBJ2-3, is DARVTQTPRHKVTEMGQEVTMRCQPILGHNTVFWYRQTMMQGLELLAYFRNRAPLDDSGMPKDRFSAEMPDATLATLKIQPSEPRDSAVYFCASGLEGQGGADTQYFGPGTRLTVL.

The chain has TRBV5-4 and TRBJ2-1; D not certain. Per the germline V gene, CDR1 is SGHNT and CDR2 is YYREEE (reference sequence). Trimming stripped 0 bases from V and 4 bases from J, with 5 bases between. This CDR3 is built from 13 residues. CDR3 sequence (DNA): TGTGCCAGCAGCTTGGAAACTTACAATGAGCAGTTCTTC. This codes for CASSLETYNEQFF.

CDR3 loop: CASSLKTGLQIETQYF. The CDR3 nucleotides read TGTGCCAGCAGCCTAAAGACAGGGTTGCAAATAGAGACCCAGTACTTC. The chain combines TRBV11-2 with TRBJ2-5, with 7 bases lining up with TRBD1. The CDR3 sequence is 16 residues long. Unmatched junction bases numbered 13, after V lost 5 bases and J lost 4 bases. Germline CDR1 reads SGHAT; CDR2 reads FQNNGV.

The gene calls are TRBV6-6 and TRBJ1-1; D ambiguous. CDR1 is MNHNY and CDR2 is SVGAGI in the germline V gene (reference sequence). CDR3 size: 13 residues. The V gene lost 2 bases and the J gene lost 6 bases, with 10 bases spanning the gap. For the CDR3, the DNA is TGTGCCAGCAGTTACCTCGCAAACCCTGAAGCTTTCTTT. It encodes CASSYLANPEAFF.

This chain uses TRBV2 with TRBJ2-5; tentatively, D is TRBD1 (5 bases). This CDR3 spans 14 amino acids. Germline CDR1 is SNHLY and CDR2 is FYNNEI. Trimming removed 7 bases from V and 1 base from J, with 13 bases in between. CDR3 amino acids: CASKGSIGQETQYF. CDR3 bases: TGTGCCAGCAAGGGGTCTATAGGCCAAGAGACCCAGTACTTC.

This clone was detected a few times. The CDR3 DNA sequence: TGTGCCAGCAGCTTAACCCCGGACGGCACAGATACGCAGTATTTT. Translating it yields CASSLTPDGTDTQYF. The rearrangement joins TRBV7-3 to TRBJ2-3; D uncertain. CDR3 length: 15 amino acids. Germline V gene data show CDR1 as SGHTA and CDR2 as FQGTGA. V was clipped by 0 bases and J by 1 base, with 8 bases between them.

The genes are TRBV21-1 and TRBJ2-3; no check of the table's D call, TRBD2, against the DNA was made. TRBV21-1 is a recognized pseudogene. The CDR3 extends over 15 amino acids. This CDR3 is CASRIAGLRTDTQYF. In DNA form, the CDR3 reads TGTGCCAGTCGTATAGCGGGACTACGCACAGATACGCAGTATTTT.

The V gene is TRBV3-1 (or the pseudogene TRBV3-2), the J gene TRBJ2-3; no clear D gene. CDR3 size: 16 residues. V was trimmed by 0 bases and J by 0 bases, leaving 10 bases between them. Germline V gene data show CDR1 as LGHDT and CDR2 as YNNKEL (reference sequence). For the CDR3, the DNA is TGTGCCAGCAGCCAAGAGGGGATTCTTAGCACAGATACGCAGTATTTT. It is translated as CASSQEGILSTDTQYF.

The gene calls are TRBV6-5 and TRBJ1-4, with 9 bases matching TRBD1. CDR1 is MNHEY, CDR2 SVGAGI, per germline. This CDR3 comprises 15 residues. J was trimmed by 10 bases and V by 0 bases; bases with no gene match: 6. CDR3 bases: TGTGCCAGCAGTTACTCGACAGGGGGGGTCGGAAAACTGTTTTTT. It translates to CASSYSTGGVGKLFF.

This chain connects TRBV7-9 to TRBJ2-1; D is undetermined. With 5 bases removed from V and 9 bases from J, the gap between germline ends came to 14 bases. This CDR3 spans 13 amino acids. Germline CDR1 and CDR2: SEHNR and FQNEAQ (reference sequence). CDR3 region: CASSPDPAREQFF. The CDR3 DNA sequence: TGTGCCAGCAGCCCAGACCCCGCGCGTGAGCAGTTCTTC.

V and J are TRBV4-1 and TRBJ2-1; 10 nucleotides align to TRBD2. This CDR3 has 19 residues. CDR1 MGHRA and CDR2 YSYEKL come from the germline V gene. The ends lost 1 base at V and 0 bases at J; junction bases unmatched: 9. The CDR3 protein is CASSQALAGGPSSYNEQFF. CDR3 nucleotides: TGCGCCAGCAGCCAAGCATTAGCGGGAGGTCCGAGCTCCTACAATGAGCAGTTCTTC.

V usage is TRBV1 and J usage is TRBJ2-1. TRBV1 is a known pseudogene. CDR3 length equals 15 residues. In DNA form, the CDR3 reads TGCACCAGCAGCCACACTTGGACGCCTCACAATGAGCAGTTCTTC. Translating it yields CTSSHTWTPHNEQFF.

The V and J genes are TRBV7-2 and TRBJ2-5, with D perhaps matching TRBD1 (6 bases). This CDR3 has 13 residues. Germline V lookup: CDR1 SGHTA, CDR2 FQGNSA. Trimming took off 5 bases at V and 5 bases at J, with 12 bases between the two ends. Here the CDR3 DNA reads TGTGCCAGCAGCGTGACCCAGGGGGAGACCCAGTACTTC. The encoded protein is CASSVTQGETQYF.

This chain links TRBV24-1 with TRBJ2-3; the D gene is possibly TRBD1 (6 bases). This CDR3 region has 17 residues. With 3 bases removed from V and 5 bases from J, the gap between germline ends came to 20 bases. Per germline, CDR1 KGHDR and CDR2 SFDVKD. In DNA form, the CDR3 reads TGTGCCACCAGTGATCAACCTGACAGGTGGAAACAAGATACGCAGTATTTT. This sequence encodes CATSDQPDRWKQDTQYF.

The V gene is TRBV3-1 (or the pseudogene TRBV3-2), the J gene TRBJ1-2, with no clear D. CDR1 and CDR2 (germline): LGHDT, YNNKEL (reference sequence). The V end lost 1 base, the J end lost 6 bases, and 9 bases lay between the germline ends. CDR3 length equals 13 residues. CDR3 nucleotides: TGTGCCAGCAGCCAAGGGTTCGGGGATGGCTACACCTTC. Amino acid sequence: CASSQGFGDGYTF.

This clone was picked up a small number of times. The chain uses TRBV6-2 or TRBV6-3 and TRBJ1-4, with D tentatively TRBD1 (5 bases). The V gene lost 2 bases and the J gene lost 8 bases, with 9 bases spanning the gap. The germline V gene has CDR1 MNHEY and CDR2 SVGEGT. The CDR3 is 13 residues long. The CDR3 region is CASSYEGPEKLFF. CDR3 coding DNA: TGTGCCAGCAGTTACGAGGGACCCGAAAAACTGTTTTTT.

The chain has TRBV3-1 (or the pseudogene TRBV3-2) and TRBJ1-2; 8 positions agree with TRBD1. V was clipped by 4 bases and J by 4 bases; unmatched bases: 8. The CDR3 totals 15 residues. CDR1 and CDR2 from the germline V gene are LGHDT and YNNKEL (reference sequence). CDR3 protein: CASSRSGGAGYGYTF. CDR3 in DNA: TGTGCCAGCAGCCGGTCAGGGGGCGCGGGCTATGGCTACACCTTC.

The chain carries TRBV30 and TRBJ1-2; D is uncertain. The CDR3 extends over 11 amino acids. V was trimmed by 0 bases and J by 5 bases, leaving 4 bases between them. Germline CDR1 is GTSNPN and CDR2 is SVGIG (reference sequence). The CDR3 region is CAWSVRYGYTF. For the CDR3, the DNA is TGTGCCTGGAGTGTACGGTATGGCTACACCTTC.

The rearrangement uses TRBV5-5 and TRBJ2-6; D possibly corresponds to TRBD2 (5 bases). This CDR3 spans 15 amino acids. The V gene lost 4 bases and the J gene lost 0 bases, with 8 bases spanning the gap. CDR1 SGHKS and CDR2 YYEKEE come from the germline V gene (reference sequence). In nucleotides, the CDR3 is TGTGCCAGCAGCCCCGGGAACTCTGGGGCCAACGTCCTGACTTTC. It translates to CASSPGNSGANVLTF.

Comment on this clone: The same CDR3 arises from other DNA sequences in this sample as well. V gene TRBV24-1 combines with J gene TRBJ2-5; the D is unclear. CDR3 length: 13 amino acids. Germline loops: CDR1 KGHDR, CDR2 SFDVKD. The V gene lost 4 bases and the J gene lost 2 bases, with 7 bases spanning the gap. The CDR3 protein is CATSDGAQETQYF. The CDR3, as DNA: TGTGCCACCAGTGACGGAGCTCAAGAGACCCAGTACTTC.